Listed below are T cell receptor beta chains from one sample, sequenced in a study of blood T cell repertoires in COVID-19. Data came from immunoSEQ multiplex PCR; TCRdb stores just in-frame clones and leaves some out. The profile shows 150,000 to 190,000 clones, 76% of them singletons. Sequences were obtained from peripheral blood. These receptors were taken from a woman aged 80 or over with acute or convalescent COVID-19. Both conserved end residues are part of each CDR3. D genes are given only for firm matches. For some rows the clone size is stated as once, few or many, or as a class when expanded; others skip it.

j_gene: TRBJ2-2
abundance: .
v_gene: TRBV11-3
d_gene: TRBD1
CDR3aa: CASSLTGATGELFF
CDR3nt: TGTGCCAGCAGCCTGACAGGGGCGACCGGGGAGCTGTTTTTT

j_gene: TRBJ1-3
abundance: few
v_gene: TRBV30
d_gene: .
CDR3aa: CARSGVGGNTIYF
CDR3nt: TGTGCCCGATCAGGGGTGGGGGGAAACACCATATATTTT

j_gene: TRBJ1-5
abundance: .
v_gene: TRBV20-1
d_gene: TRBD1
CDR3aa: CSASGQGNNQPQHF
CDR3nt: TGCAGTGCTAGTGGACAGGGGAACAATCAGCCCCAGCATTTT

j_gene: TRBJ1-1
abundance: .
v_gene: TRBV12-3/TRBV12-4
d_gene: .
CDR3aa: CASSLRGNTEAFF
CDR3nt: TGTGCCAGCAGTCTCAGGGGGAACACTGAAGCTTTCTTT

j_gene: TRBJ2-1
abundance: .
v_gene: TRBV7-3
d_gene: .
CDR3aa: CASRLGEVGEQFF
CDR3nt: TGTGCCAGCAGGTTAGGGGAGGTGGGTGAGCAGTTCTTC

j_gene: TRBJ2-3
abundance: few
v_gene: TRBV7-2
d_gene: .
CDR3aa: CASSYHDRADTQYF
CDR3nt: TGTGCCAGCAGCTACCACGACAGAGCAGATACGCAGTATTTT

j_gene: TRBJ2-1
abundance: .
v_gene: TRBV7-3
d_gene: TRBD2
CDR3aa: CASSQGLAGTTEQFF
CDR3nt: TGTGCCAGCAGCCAAGGACTAGCGGGAACCACTGAGCAGTTCTTC

j_gene: TRBJ2-7
abundance: few
v_gene: TRBV19
d_gene: TRBD2
CDR3aa: CASSKAGTSGSYEQYF
CDR3nt: TGTGCCAGTAGTAAGGCGGGGACTAGCGGGAGCTACGAGCAGTACTTC

j_gene: TRBJ1-3
abundance: .
v_gene: TRBV7-8
d_gene: TRBD1
CDR3aa: CASSPLGQRNTIYF
CDR3nt: TGTGCCAGCAGCCCCCTGGGACAGCGAAACACCATATATTTT

j_gene: TRBJ1-5
abundance: .
v_gene: TRBV5-6
d_gene: .
CDR3aa: CASSLWEGKFQPQHF
CDR3nt: TGTGCCAGCAGCTTGTGGGAGGGAAAGTTTCAGCCCCAGCATTTT

j_gene: TRBJ2-3
abundance: few
v_gene: TRBV6-2/TRBV6-3
d_gene: TRBD2
CDR3aa: CASSLGLAGGRNTDTQYF
CDR3nt: TGTGCCAGCAGTTTAGGGCTAGCGGGGGGGCGGAACACAGATACGCAGTATTTT

j_gene: TRBJ1-3
abundance: .
v_gene: TRBV7-2
d_gene: .
CDR3aa: CASSHPSTRGNTIYF
CDR3nt: TGTGCCAGCAGCCACCCTTCGACACGTGGAAACACCATATATTTT

j_gene: TRBJ1-4
abundance: .
v_gene: TRBV6-2/TRBV6-3
d_gene: TRBD1
CDR3aa: CASSDTGQGRDGKLFF
CDR3nt: TGTGCCAGCAGTGATACCGGACAGGGGAGGGACGGAAAACTGTTTTTT

j_gene: TRBJ1-5
abundance: .
v_gene: TRBV30
d_gene: .
CDR3aa: CAWSRGAGNQPQHF
CDR3nt: TGTGCCTGGAGTCGGGGGGCGGGCAATCAGCCCCAGCATTTT

j_gene: TRBJ2-3
abundance: .
v_gene: TRBV30
d_gene: .
CDR3aa: CAWDRGRSDTQYF
CDR3nt: TGTGCCTGGGATAGGGGGAGATCCGATACGCAGTATTTT

j_gene: TRBJ2-5
abundance: .
v_gene: TRBV4-2
d_gene: .
CDR3aa: CASSQDTGTGMVETQYF
CDR3nt: TGTGCCAGCAGCCAAGATACGGGAACAGGGATGGTCGAGACCCAGTACTTC

j_gene: TRBJ1-1
abundance: .
v_gene: TRBV2
d_gene: TRBD1
CDR3aa: CASSDEGTGLTEAFF
CDR3nt: TGTGCCAGCAGTGATGAGGGGACAGGGCTCACTGAAGCTTTCTTT

j_gene: TRBJ1-2
abundance: few
v_gene: TRBV19
d_gene: TRBD1
CDR3aa: CASSRQGSFGYTF
CDR3nt: TGTGCCAGTAGCCGACAGGGCTCGTTTGGCTACACCTTC

j_gene: TRBJ2-2
abundance: .
v_gene: TRBV7-3
d_gene: .
CDR3aa: CASSLSTQGQRMEGELFF
CDR3nt: TGTGCCAGCAGCTTAAGCACCCAGGGACAACGGATGGAAGGGGAGCTGTTTTTT

j_gene: TRBJ2-1
abundance: once
v_gene: TRBV10-3
d_gene: .
CDR3aa: CATAGGASNEQFF
CDR3nt: TGTGCCACCGCTGGGGGCGCCTCCAATGAGCAGTTCTTC

j_gene: TRBJ1-4
abundance: .
v_gene: TRBV7-9
d_gene: .
CDR3aa: CASSSGVAINEKLFF
CDR3nt: TGTGCCAGCAGCTCAGGGGTGGCGATTAATGAAAAACTGTTTTTT

j_gene: TRBJ1-4
abundance: once
v_gene: TRBV5-1
d_gene: TRBD1
CDR3aa: CASSLGRQDREKLFF
CDR3nt: TGCGCCAGCAGCTTGGGCCGGCAGGACAGGGAAAAACTGTTTTTT

j_gene: TRBJ2-4
abundance: .
v_gene: TRBV10-3
d_gene: TRBD2
CDR3aa: CAISESLAGSLPFKNIQYF
CDR3nt: TGTGCCATCAGTGAGTCCCTAGCGGGGAGCCTCCCTTTCAAAAACATTCAGTACTTC

j_gene: TRBJ2-5
abundance: .
v_gene: TRBV4-1
d_gene: TRBD1
CDR3aa: CASSQGGQVGETQYF
CDR3nt: TGCGCCAGCAGCCAAGGGGGACAGGTTGGAGAGACCCAGTACTTC

j_gene: TRBJ1-6
abundance: few
v_gene: TRBV5-4
d_gene: .
CDR3aa: CASSLRDYNSPLHF
CDR3nt: TGTGCCAGCAGCCTCAGGGATTATAATTCACCCCTCCACTTT

j_gene: TRBJ2-3
abundance: .
v_gene: TRBV28
d_gene: .
CDR3aa: CASSSTGDTQYF
CDR3nt: TGTGCCAGCAGTTCGACGGGGGATACGCAGTATTTT

j_gene: TRBJ2-7
abundance: .
v_gene: TRBV2
d_gene: TRBD1
CDR3aa: CATRPGQALDEQYF
CDR3nt: TGTGCCACCAGACCGGGACAGGCGTTGGACGAGCAGTACTTC

j_gene: TRBJ1-2
abundance: .
v_gene: TRBV6-5
d_gene: .
CDR3aa: CASSYPQTYGYTF
CDR3nt: TGTGCCAGCAGTTACCCACAGACCTATGGCTACACCTTC

j_gene: TRBJ2-1
abundance: .
v_gene: TRBV2
d_gene: .
CDR3aa: CASSESRGNYNEQFF
CDR3nt: TGTGCCAGCAGTGAAAGTCGAGGGAATTACAATGAGCAGTTCTTC

j_gene: TRBJ2-1
abundance: .
v_gene: TRBV30
d_gene: TRBD2
CDR3aa: CAWNDPAGGRNEQFF
CDR3nt: TGTGCCTGGAATGACCCAGCGGGGGGGCGGAATGAGCAGTTCTTC

j_gene: TRBJ2-1
abundance: .
v_gene: TRBV19
d_gene: .
CDR3aa: CASSLAVVVPEQFF
CDR3nt: TGTGCCAGTAGTCTAGCAGTGGTGGTACCCGAGCAGTTCTTC